The 14 T cell receptor beta chains given below trace back to one sample, sequenced in a study of T cell responses to AZD1222 COVID-19 vaccine. Profiling relied on immunoSEQ multiplex PCR, and the TCRdb table lists in-frame clones only, not all of them. The sample yields tens of thousands of clones, roughly nine tenths seen once. The sequenced sample was peripheral blood, obtained 28 days after the second AZD1222 dose. These receptors were collected from an adult who received the AZD1222 COVID-19 vaccine.

The chain recombines TRBV4-3 with TRBJ2-1; D uncertain. The CDR3 is 15 amino acids. CDR1 is LGHNA and CDR2 is YSLEER in the germline V gene. Trimming stripped 0 bases from V and 0 bases from J, with 6 bases between. CDR3 DNA: TGCGCCAGCAGCCAAGATCTAGACTCCTACAATGAGCAGTTCTTC. Translation: CASSQDLDSYNEQFF.

This chain connects TRBV10-3 to TRBJ2-2; D perhaps matches TRBD1 (6 bases). The ends were cut back, 3 bases at V and 3 bases at J, with 11 bases in the middle. The CDR3 consists of 15 residues. In germline, CDR1 is ENHRY, CDR2 SYGVKD. The CDR3 DNA follows: TGTGCCATCAGTGATGAACAGGGCTACACCGGGGAGCTGTTTTTT. The encoded protein is CAISDEQGYTGELFF.

The chain recombines TRBV15 with TRBJ1-2; D is possibly TRBD1 (6 bases). The CDR3 runs to 12 residues. CDR1 and CDR2 from the germline V gene are LNHNV and YYDKDF (reference sequence). Deletions cut 4 bases from V and 8 bases from J, with 11 bases between. CDR3 amino acids: CATSTRGWGYTF. DNA for the CDR3: TGTGCCACCAGCACCAGGGGATGGGGCTACACCTTC.

The CDR3 nucleotides read TGTGCCAGCAGCTTAGGGCCTAGCGGGGGGACCGGGGAGCTGTTTTTT. Protein: CASSLGPSGGTGELFF. The chain is built from TRBV7-6 and TRBJ2-2; 11 nucleotides agree with TRBD2. V trimming: 1 base; J trimming: 5 bases; junction bases outside the gene matches: 3. Germline V gives CDR1 SGHVS, CDR2 FNYEAQ. This CDR3 has 16 residues.

The rearrangement links TRBV20-1 to TRBJ2-1; the D is unclear. The length of the CDR3 is 11 residues. V lost 3 bases and J 8 bases, leaving 8 bases between the germline ends. Germline V gene lookup returns CDR1 DFQATT and CDR2 SNEGSKA (reference sequence). CDR3 sequence: CSASPIDEQFF. CDR3 DNA sequence: TGCAGTGCTAGCCCTATCGATGAGCAGTTCTTC.

V gene TRBV5-1 combines with J gene TRBJ2-3, with 9 bases identical to TRBD2. The CDR3 contains 15 residues. Germline trimming cut 7 bases from V and 7 bases from J; bases unmatched to any gene: 13. Germline lookup yields CDR1 SGHRS and CDR2 YFSETQ. CDR3 sequence: CASDKGGTSQNTQYF. As DNA, the CDR3 is TGCGCCAGCGACAAGGGAGGGACTAGCCAAAATACGCAGTATTTT.

This clone occurred once. The V call is TRBV7-8, the J call TRBJ1-2; perhaps TRBD1 as D (6 bases). V was pared by 5 bases and J by 4 bases, with 14 bases between. Germline V CDR1 and CDR2: SGHVS, FQNEAQ. The CDR3 is 14 amino acids. The CDR3: CASSQGHLSYGYTF. For the CDR3, the DNA is TGTGCCAGCAGCCAGGGACATCTTAGCTATGGCTACACCTTC.

The rearrangement links TRBV7-2 to TRBJ2-3, with TRBD2 identical over 10 bases. Germline V gene lookup returns CDR1 SGHTA and CDR2 FQGNSA. This CDR3 has 14 residues. The trim removed 5 bases at V and 6 bases at J, leaving 5 bases unmatched. CDR3 nucleotide sequence: TGTGCCAGCAGCCTGGGACTAGCGAGGGATACGCAGTATTTT. This sequence encodes CASSLGLARDTQYF.

The gene calls are TRBV5-6 and TRBJ1-1; the D gene is possibly TRBD1 (6 bases). Trimming pared 4 bases from V and 11 bases from J, leaving 18 bases between. The CDR3 has 13 residues. The V gene's germline CDR1 is SGHDT and CDR2 YYEEEE. The CDR3 spells CASSAEGGKRAFF. In nucleotides, the CDR3 is TGTGCCAGCAGCGCGGAGGGGGGCAAGCGTGCTTTCTTT.

The V call is TRBV28, the J call TRBJ1-3, with TRBD1 matching 8 bases. J lost 0 bases, V lost 4 bases, and 5 bases had no gene match. Looked up from germline, CDR1 is MDHEN and CDR2 is SYDVKM. The CDR3 is 16 amino acids. For the CDR3, the DNA is TGTGCCAGCAGTTCGACAGGGGAGGACTCTGGAAACACCATATATTTT. Its translation: CASSSTGEDSGNTIYF.

CDR3 nucleotide sequence: TGTGCCAGCAGCTTCGACAGGGGCGGCTACACCTTC. Its translation is CASSFDRGGYTF. The V call is TRBV7-9, the J call TRBJ1-2, with 8 bases identical to TRBD1. V lost 3 bases, J lost 8 bases, and 2 bases stayed unmatched. Germline CDR1 SEHNR, CDR2 FQNEAQ (reference sequence). The length of the CDR3 is 12 residues. The variable domain in full, with the rest retrieved from reference TRBV7-9 and TRBJ1-2, is DTGVSQNPRHKITKRGQNVTFRCDPISEHNRLYWYRQTLGQGPEFLTYFQNEAQLEKSRLLSDRFSAERPKGSFSTLEIQRTEQGDSAMYLCASSFDRGGYTFGSGTRLTVV.

V and J are TRBV29-1 and TRBJ2-3; perhaps D is TRBD1 or TRBD2 (6 bases each). CDR3 size: 13 residues. Deletions cut 4 bases from V and 4 bases from J, with 12 bases between. Germline CDR1 SQVTM, CDR2 ANQGSEA. The CDR3 spells CSVAGGRADTQYF. DNA of the CDR3: TGCAGCGTTGCCGGGGGCAGGGCAGATACGCAGTATTTT.

The rearrangement links TRBV7-3 to TRBJ2-5, with TRBD2 matching 9 bases. The CDR3 length is 15 residues. V trimming: 5 bases; J trimming: 1 base; junction bases outside the gene matches: 5. Germline CDR1 reads SGHTA; CDR2 reads FQGTGA. This chain's CDR3 is CASSPAGGRQETQYF. The CDR3 region has the DNA TGTGCCAGCAGCCCAGCGGGAGGCCGCCAAGAGACCCAGTACTTC.

This rearrangement joins TRBV6-6 to TRBJ2-7, with 9 bases matching TRBD2. J was trimmed by 4 bases and V by 0 bases; bases with no gene match: 7. Germline CDR1 MNHNY, CDR2 SVGAGI (reference sequence). The CDR3 sequence is 16 residues long. The CDR3 DNA reads as TGTGCCAGCAGTTACTCCGCCTCGCGGGAGGGTTACGAGCAGTACTTC. Amino acids: CASSYSASREGYEQYF.